This T cell receptor (beta chain) is from a study of T cell responses to AZD1222 COVID-19 vaccine. Study-wide findings and caveats: Breadth and depth of Spike-specific TCRs rose after two AZD1222 doses. Targeting of unmutated variant regions was reportedly seen in nearly half of spike-specific TCRs.

Only in-frame clones appear in the TCRdb table, and some are missing; sequencing was by immunoSEQ multiplex PCR. The data hold about 94,000 clones, with approximately 88% observed a single time. Of note for this clone: Its cognate antigen is unknown.

Germline V gene lookup returns CDR1 SNHLY and CDR2 FYNNEI. V was cut by 6 bases and J by 5 bases, with 5 bases left in between. The CDR3 runs to 11 residues. The sequence was collected from an adult who received the AZD1222 COVID-19 vaccine. The sequences come from peripheral blood, collected 28 days after the second AZD1222 dose. J is TRBJ2-1 and V is TRBV2; unclear D gene. As DNA, the CDR3 is TGTGCCAGCAGCCCTGACAATGAGCAGTTCTTC. The encoded protein is CASSPDNEQFF.